Below are 9 T cell receptor beta chains sequenced from a single sample in a study of a mutant IDH1 vaccine in newly diagnosed glioma. The antigens of these receptors remain unknown. Documented time point: week 5, during vaccination. Every vaccine dose comprised 300 ug of mutant IDH1 20-mer peptide plus topical imiquimod. Sequenced by immunoSEQ multiplex PCR; TCRdb stores in-frame clones only, minus some. The sample comprises around 58,000 clones, about 80% of which are singletons, and about 3.4% rests with the top ten. The material sequenced was PBMCs, taken from a glioma patient whose treatment included an IDH1 peptide vaccine. These receptors all stem from a man aged 25-40 years with glioma.

The chain combines TRBV15 with TRBJ2-5; TRBD2 is a possible D gene (6 bases). The CDR3 spans 15 residues. Trimming removed 1 base from V and 0 bases from J, with 9 bases in between. Germline values: CDR1 LNHNV, CDR2 YYDKDF (reference sequence). CDR3 residues: CATSRGGGDQETQYF. For the CDR3, the DNA is TGTGCCACCAGCAGAGGAGGCGGGGACCAAGAGACCCAGTACTTC.

The genes are TRBV6-1 and TRBJ2-3, with a weak D call TRBD1 (5 bases). Germline lookup yields CDR1 MNHNS and CDR2 SASEGT. Trimming pared 1 base from V and 1 base from J, leaving 15 bases between. This CDR3 has 17 residues. CDR3 in DNA: TGTGCCAGCAGTGAAGGGAAAGGGGTCCCGGGCACAGATACGCAGTATTTT. Its translation: CASSEGKGVPGTDTQYF.

In its sample, this clone was seen a few times. The chain couples TRBV6-1 to TRBJ1-5; TRBD1 agrees at 7 bases. Germline V gives CDR1 MNHNS, CDR2 SASEGT. The V segment lost 7 bases and the J segment 7 bases; nucleotides outside the gene matches: 7. CDR3 size: 13 residues. The CDR3 coding sequence is TGTGCCAGCAAAGAGACAGGGATCCAGCCCCAGCATTTT. As protein: CASKETGIQPQHF.

V is TRBV4-1 and J is TRBJ1-2; 9 bases map to TRBD1. The germline V gene encodes CDR1 MGHRA and CDR2 YSYEKL. The CDR3 is 15 amino acids. J lost 6 bases, V lost 5 bases, and 10 bases had no gene match. The CDR3 coding sequence is TGCGCCAGCAGCAGACCGGGACAGGGAATGAATGGCTACACCTTC. This sequence encodes CASSRPGQGMNGYTF.

Relative to its sample, this clone is medium-sized (0.01 to 0.1%). This chain's CDR3 is CASSFYNNSPLHF. The CDR3 DNA follows: TGTGCCAGCAGTTTTTATAATAATTCACCCCTCCACTTT. The chain couples TRBV27 to TRBJ1-6; no firm D call. This CDR3 region has 13 residues. Germline CDR1 MNHEY, CDR2 SMNVEV (reference sequence). V was clipped by 3 bases and J by 5 bases, with 5 bases between them.

The genes are TRBV15 and TRBJ2-7; 10 bases line up with TRBD1. V lost 9 bases, J lost 0 bases, and 2 bases stayed unmatched. This CDR3 is built from 13 residues. The germline CDR1 and CDR2 sequences are LNHNV and YYDKDF (reference sequence). The CDR3 region is CATGTGVSYEQYF. CDR3 bases: TGTGCCACAGGGACAGGGGTCTCCTACGAGCAGTACTTC.

V is TRBV5-8 and J is TRBJ1-1; D possibly corresponds to TRBD1 (6 bases). Trimming took 3 bases from V and 4 from J, leaving 10 bases between them. CDR1 and CDR2 (germline): SGHTS, YDEGEE. The CDR3 is 13 amino acids. This chain's CDR3 is CASSWGQPTEAFF. The DNA for the CDR3 is TGTGCCAGCAGCTGGGGGCAGCCCACTGAAGCTTTCTTT. Using reference TRBV5-8 and TRBJ1-1 for the parts outside the CDR3, the full variable domain is EAGVTQSPTHLIKTRGQQATLRCSPISGHTSVYWYQQALGLGLQFLLWYDEGEERNRGNFPPRFSGRQFPNYSSELNVNALELEDSALYLCASSWGQPTEAFFGQGTRLTVV.

J is TRBJ2-3 and V is TRBV5-1; 7 bases line up with TRBD2. Germline CDR1 and CDR2: SGHRS and YFSETQ. CDR3 length equals 15 residues. The J segment lost 0 bases and the V segment lost 4 bases, leaving 5 bases of the junction unmatched. The CDR3 region has the DNA TGCGCCAGCAGCGTTAGCGGGCCTAGCACAGATACGCAGTATTTT. Translated: CASSVSGPSTDTQYF. Filled out from reference TRBV5-1 and TRBJ2-3, the complete variable domain reads KAGVTQTPRYLIKTRGQQVTLSCSPISGHRSVSWYQQTPGQGLQFLFEYFSETQRNKGNFPGRFSGRQFSNSRSEMNVSTLELGDSALYLCASSVSGPSTDTQYFGPGTRLTVL.

The CDR3 nucleotides read TGTGCCAGCTCACCTATCTTATTGGAGGCTGCTAACTATGGCTACACCTTC. Translating gives CASSPILLEAANYGYTF. The chain joins TRBV18 to TRBJ1-2; D is unclear. The length of the CDR3 is 17 residues. Germline values: CDR1 KGHSH, CDR2 LQKENI. The ends were cut back, 3 bases at V and 0 bases at J, with 17 bases in the middle. The full variable domain, completed using reference TRBV18 and TRBJ1-2, is NAGVMQNPRHLVRRRGQEARLRCSPMKGHSHVYWYRQLPEEGLKFMVYLQKENIIDESGMPKERFSAEFPKEGPSILRIQQVVRGDSAAYFCASSPILLEAANYGYTFGSGTRLTVV.